This TCR beta chain was sequenced in a study of blood T cell repertoires in COVID-19. Trimming cost V 5 bases and J 10 bases, with 15 bases left between them. Germline CDR1 LNHDA, CDR2 SQIVND (reference sequence). The CDR3 length is 13 residues. Only in-frame clones appear in the TCRdb table, and some are missing; sequencing was by immunoSEQ multiplex PCR. The table includes 130,000 or so clones, under 90% detected once. The sequence came from a man between 60 and 75 years old with acute or convalescent COVID-19. The rearrangement links TRBV19 to TRBJ1-5, with D uncertain. The sample taken for sequencing was peripheral blood. The DNA for the CDR3 is TGTGCCAGTAGTCCAGGTGGGTTTCAACCCCAGCATTTT. Translation gives CASSPGGFQPQHF.